The 15 T cell receptor beta chains below come from one sample, sequenced in a study of OX40 agonist ivuxolimab in advanced cancers. Assay used: immunoSEQ multiplex PCR; TCRdb lists only in-frame clones, some missing. The sample yields around 60,000 clones, roughly nine tenths seen once. Sequencing used CD4+ or CD8+ T cells sorted from blood, obtained in a trial of the OX40 agonist ivuxolimab. These receptors originate from an adult with an advanced solid tumor such as melanoma, head and neck, liver or kidney cancer.

In its sample, this clone was seen once. V gene TRBV4-1 combines with J gene TRBJ2-4; 7 nucleotides line up with TRBD1. This CDR3 comprises 14 residues. Trimming at V came to 1 base and at J to 6 bases, leaving 3 bases not matched to a gene. Germline V gene sequence: CDR1 MGHRA, CDR2 YSYEKL. This CDR3 is CASSQVRDRNIQYF. CDR3 coding DNA: TGCGCCAGCAGCCAAGTTAGGGACAGAAACATTCAGTACTTC.

The chain joins TRBV28 to TRBJ1-2, with D unresolved. Between the trimmed V and J ends, which lost 6 bases and 0 bases, there was a span of 5 bases. The germline CDR1 and CDR2 sequences are MDHEN and SYDVKM. This CDR3 spans 12 amino acids. DNA of the CDR3: TGTGCCAGCAGGCCCCCTAACTATGGCTACACCTTC. Residues: CASRPPNYGYTF.

This rearrangement joins TRBV27 to TRBJ1-6; the match to TRBD1 covers 8 bases. The CDR3 contains 14 residues. CDR1 and CDR2 from the germline V gene are MNHEY and SMNVEV (reference sequence). J gave up 7 bases and V 6 bases, and 5 bases lay outside the gene matches. DNA of the CDR3: TGTGCCAGCAGCTTCGGACAGGGCAATTCACCCCTCCACTTT. Its translation is CASSFGQGNSPLHF.

This clone has just one count. V usage is TRBV5-1 and J usage is TRBJ2-5; D is ambiguous. The germline V gene has CDR1 SGHRS and CDR2 YFSETQ. This CDR3 is built from 14 residues. V was trimmed by 0 bases and J by 1 base, leaving 7 bases between them. The CDR3 nucleotides are TGCGCCAGCAGCTTGGAGCCAGGCCAAGAGACCCAGTACTTC. As protein: CASSLEPGQETQYF. Based on the CDR3 plus reference TRBV5-1 and TRBJ2-5, the full variable domain is KAGVTQTPRYLIKTRGQQVTLSCSPISGHRSVSWYQQTPGQGLQFLFEYFSETQRNKGNFPGRFSGRQFSNSRSEMNVSTLELGDSALYLCASSLEPGQETQYFGPGTRLLVL.

This chain joins TRBV9 and TRBJ2-1; D might be TRBD1 (6 bases). Trimming removed 0 bases at V and 4 bases at J, with 14 bases between. The CDR3 consists of 16 residues. Germline V gene data show CDR1 as SGDLS and CDR2 as YYNGEE. The CDR3 DNA sequence: TGTGCCAGCAGCGTAGGCCAGGGGAACGGGTACAATGAGCAGTTCTTC. This translates into CASSVGQGNGYNEQFF. Filled out from reference TRBV9 and TRBJ2-1, the complete variable domain reads DSGVTQTPKHLITATGQRVTLRCSPRSGDLSVYWYQQSLDQGLQFLIQYYNGEERAKGNILERFSAQQFPDLHSELNLSSLELGDSALYFCASSVGQGNGYNEQFFGPGTRLTVL.

The rearrangement links TRBV4-1 to TRBJ1-1; D is uncertain. Trimming removed 1 base from V and 1 base from J, with 10 bases in between. The CDR3 is made up of 15 amino acids. Looked up from germline, CDR1 is MGHRA and CDR2 is YSYEKL. The CDR3 is CASSQGVRTNTEAFF. The CDR3 DNA sequence: TGCGCCAGCAGCCAAGGTGTCAGAACGAACACTGAAGCTTTCTTT.

The CDR3 DNA follows: TGTGCCAGCAGTTACTCGGTGAACACTGAAGCTTTCTTT. The encoded protein is CASSYSVNTEAFF. V is TRBV6-5 and J is TRBJ1-1; D gene uncertain. From germline, CDR1 is MNHEY and CDR2 SVGAGI. V shed 0 bases and J shed 0 bases, with 2 bases lying between them. The CDR3 spans 13 residues.

The V and J genes are TRBV28 and TRBJ2-1; TRBD2 matches at 10 bases. There are 16 residues in the CDR3. V gave up 5 bases and J gave up 7 bases; unmatched junction bases: 11. Germline loops: CDR1 MDHEN, CDR2 SYDVKM. As DNA, the CDR3 is TGTGCCAGCAGTCCGTTGATAGCGGGGGGTAAAAATGAGCAGTTCTTC. It translates to CASSPLIAGGKNEQFF.

This clone occurred a few times. The V and J genes are TRBV5-5 and TRBJ2-2, with no clear D. V was clipped by 1 base and J by 4 bases, with 8 bases between them. Germline V gene data show CDR1 as SGHKS and CDR2 as YYEKEE (reference sequence). The CDR3 loop spans 14 amino acids. CDR3 sequence (DNA): TGTGCCAGCAGCTTGTCAGCAGCCACCGGGGAGCTGTTTTTT. Protein sequence: CASSLSAATGELFF.

This clone was observed once. The chain is built from TRBV16 and TRBJ1-1; D uncertain. In germline, CDR1 is KGHSY, CDR2 FQNENV. The ends were cut back, 4 bases at V and 0 bases at J, with 6 bases in the middle. The CDR3 sequence is 13 residues long. CDR3 region: CASSRLLNTEAFF. CDR3 nucleotides: TGTGCCAGCAGCCGTTTATTGAACACTGAAGCTTTCTTT.

This chain uses TRBV5-6 with TRBJ1-2; 8 nucleotides align to TRBD1. After removal of 2 bases from V and 2 bases from J, the junction contained 5 bases not matched to a gene. The CDR3 consists of 15 residues. The germline V gene encodes CDR1 SGHDT and CDR2 YYEEEE. CDR3 region: CASSFLTGVNYGYTF. CDR3 bases: TGTGCCAGCAGCTTCCTGACAGGGGTCAACTATGGCTACACCTTC.

This clone rates as large (0.1 to 1%). V gene TRBV23-1 combines with J gene TRBJ2-5; 8 nucleotides agree with TRBD2. TRBV23-1 is identified as an open reading frame with a role that is uncertain. V dropped 11 bases and J dropped 1; count of bases not matched to a gene: 9. The CDR3 is made up of 14 amino acids. DNA for the CDR3: TGCGCCGGACAGAGCGGGGGCCTCCAAGAGACCCAGTACTTC. Translation: CAGQSGGLQETQYF.

V usage is TRBV7-2 and J usage is TRBJ2-6; 7 positions match TRBD2. Trimming cost V 5 bases and J 4 bases; bases outside gene matches: 11. Germline values: CDR1 SGHTA, CDR2 FQGNSA. The CDR3 consists of 17 residues. For the CDR3, the DNA is TGTGCCAGCAGCCGTCCTCTCACTAGCGCCGGGGCCAACGTCCTGACTTTC. This translates into CASSRPLTSAGANVLTF.

J is TRBJ1-1 and V is TRBV11-1; 7 nucleotides agree with TRBD1. J lost 1 base, V lost 4 bases, and 3 bases had no gene match. Germline CDR1 and CDR2: SGHAT and FQDESV (reference sequence). The CDR3 spans 14 residues. The CDR3 region has the DNA TGTGCCAGCAGCTCGGGACAGCAGAACACTGAAGCTTTCTTT. As protein: CASSSGQQNTEAFF.

The chain carries TRBV19 and TRBJ1-5; weak D call: TRBD1 (6 bases). V dropped 5 bases and J dropped 10 bases, with 15 bases sitting between them. CDR1 and CDR2 from the germline V gene are LNHDA and SQIVND (reference sequence). The CDR3 totals 13 residues. This CDR3 reads CASSARTAEPQHF. The CDR3 nucleotides read TGTGCCAGTAGTGCTCGGACAGCCGAACCCCAGCATTTT.